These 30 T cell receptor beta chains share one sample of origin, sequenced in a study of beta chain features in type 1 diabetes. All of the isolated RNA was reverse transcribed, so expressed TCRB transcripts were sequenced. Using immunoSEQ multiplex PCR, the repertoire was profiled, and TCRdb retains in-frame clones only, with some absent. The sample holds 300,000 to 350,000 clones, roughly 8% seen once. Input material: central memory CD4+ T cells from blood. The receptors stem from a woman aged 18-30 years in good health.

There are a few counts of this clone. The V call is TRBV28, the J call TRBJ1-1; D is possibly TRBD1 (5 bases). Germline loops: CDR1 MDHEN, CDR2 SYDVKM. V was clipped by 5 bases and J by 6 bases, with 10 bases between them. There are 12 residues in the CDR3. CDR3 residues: CASSRGIAEAFF. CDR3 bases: TGTGCCAGCAGTCGGGGGATTGCTGAAGCTTTCTTT.

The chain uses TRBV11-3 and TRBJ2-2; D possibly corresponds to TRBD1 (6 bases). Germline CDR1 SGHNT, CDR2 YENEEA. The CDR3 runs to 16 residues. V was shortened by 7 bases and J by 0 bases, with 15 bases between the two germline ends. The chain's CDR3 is CASTRGTFSNTGELFF. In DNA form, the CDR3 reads TGTGCCAGCACCAGAGGGACATTTTCGAACACCGGGGAGCTGTTTTTT.

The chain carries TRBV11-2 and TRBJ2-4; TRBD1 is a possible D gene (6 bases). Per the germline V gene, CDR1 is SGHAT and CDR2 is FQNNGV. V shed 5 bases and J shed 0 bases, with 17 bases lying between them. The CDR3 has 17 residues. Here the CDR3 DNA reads TGTGCCAGCAGCCCATTGTGGGGGCCGCTAGCCAAAAACATTCAGTACTTC. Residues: CASSPLWGPLAKNIQYF. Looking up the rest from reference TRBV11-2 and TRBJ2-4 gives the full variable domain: EAGVAQSPRYKIIEKRQSVAFWCNPISGHATLYWYQQILGQGPKLLIQFQNNGVVDDSQLPKDRFSAERLKGVDSTLKIQPAKLEDSAVYLCASSPLWGPLAKNIQYFGAGTRLSVL.

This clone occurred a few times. The CDR3 reads CASSRTGSSYEQYF. Written as DNA, the CDR3 is TGTGCCAGCAGCAGGACCGGGAGTTCCTACGAGCAGTACTTC. The chain couples TRBV5-4 to TRBJ2-7, with a tentative D call TRBD2 (6 bases). V was pared by 4 bases and J by 1 base, with 12 bases between. Germline lookup yields CDR1 SGHNT and CDR2 YYREEE (reference sequence). This CDR3 spans 14 amino acids.

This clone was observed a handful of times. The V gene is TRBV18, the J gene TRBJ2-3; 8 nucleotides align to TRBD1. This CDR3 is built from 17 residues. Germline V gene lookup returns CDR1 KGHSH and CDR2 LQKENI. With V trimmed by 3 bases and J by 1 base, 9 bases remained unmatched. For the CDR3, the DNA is TGTGCCAGCTCACCCCCCTCGGACAGGGTGGGCACAGATACGCAGTATTTT. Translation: CASSPPSDRVGTDTQYF.

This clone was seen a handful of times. The CDR3 DNA follows: TGTGCCAGCCGCCCAGCGAACATCGGCTACGAGCAGTACTTC. Translating it yields CASRPANIGYEQYF. The J gene is TRBJ2-7, the V gene TRBV11-2; D is unresolved. There are 14 residues in the CDR3. Germline V gene sequence: CDR1 SGHAT, CDR2 FQNNGV. The V and J ends lost 8 bases and 3 bases respectively, with 17 bases between them.

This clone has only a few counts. The CDR3 region is CASNSGYQETQYF. CDR3 coding DNA: TGTGCCAGCAACTCCGGGTACCAAGAGACCCAGTACTTC. The J gene is TRBJ2-5, the V gene TRBV6-6; no definite D call. With 7 bases removed from V and 0 bases from J, the gap between germline ends came to 9 bases. There are 13 residues in the CDR3. Germline V gives CDR1 MNHNY, CDR2 SVGAGI (reference sequence).

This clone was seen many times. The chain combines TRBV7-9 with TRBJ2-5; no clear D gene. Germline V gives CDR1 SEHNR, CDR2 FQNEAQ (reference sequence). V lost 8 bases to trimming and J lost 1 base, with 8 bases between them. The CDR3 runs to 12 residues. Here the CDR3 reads CASRTFQETQYF. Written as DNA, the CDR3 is TGTGCCAGCCGCACTTTCCAAGAGACCCAGTACTTC.

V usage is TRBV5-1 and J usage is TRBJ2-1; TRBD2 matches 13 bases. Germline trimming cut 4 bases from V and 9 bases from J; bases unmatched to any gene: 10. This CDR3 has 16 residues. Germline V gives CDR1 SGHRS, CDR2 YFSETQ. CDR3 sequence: CASSALLAGGSGEQFF. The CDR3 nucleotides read TGCGCCAGCAGCGCCTTACTAGCGGGAGGGTCGGGTGAGCAGTTCTTC.

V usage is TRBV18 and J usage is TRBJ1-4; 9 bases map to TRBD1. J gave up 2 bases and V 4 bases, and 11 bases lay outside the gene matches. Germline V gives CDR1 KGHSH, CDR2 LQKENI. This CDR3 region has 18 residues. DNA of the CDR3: TGTGCCAGCTCACTACTAGGACAGGGGTACTCGACTAATGAAAAACTGTTTTTT. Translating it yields CASSLLGQGYSTNEKLFF. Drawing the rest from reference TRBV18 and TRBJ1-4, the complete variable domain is NAGVMQNPRHLVRRRGQEARLRCSPMKGHSHVYWYRQLPEEGLKFMVYLQKENIIDESGMPKERFSAEFPKEGPSILRIQQVVRGDSAAYFCASSLLGQGYSTNEKLFFGSGTQLSVL.

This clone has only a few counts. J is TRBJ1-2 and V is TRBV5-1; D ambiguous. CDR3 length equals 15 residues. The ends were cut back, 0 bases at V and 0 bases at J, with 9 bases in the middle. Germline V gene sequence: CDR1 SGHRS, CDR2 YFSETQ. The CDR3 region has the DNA TGCGCCAGCAGCTTGGGGTCTACAGCTAACTATGGCTACACCTTC. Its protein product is CASSLGSTANYGYTF.

CDR3: CASSQVLYNEQFF. CDR3 in DNA: TGTGCCAGCAGCCAAGTACTGTACAATGAGCAGTTCTTC. The V gene is TRBV14, the J gene TRBJ2-1; D not certain. CDR1 is SGHDN and CDR2 is FVKESK in the germline V gene. Trimming took 1 base from V and 4 from J, leaving 5 bases between them. CDR3 length: 13 amino acids.

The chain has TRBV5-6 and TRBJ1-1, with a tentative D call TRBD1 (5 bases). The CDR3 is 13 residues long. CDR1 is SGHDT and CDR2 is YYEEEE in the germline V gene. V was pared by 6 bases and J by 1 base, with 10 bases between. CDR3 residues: CASTRGANTEAFF. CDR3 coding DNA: TGTGCCAGCACCCGAGGGGCGAACACTGAAGCTTTCTTT.

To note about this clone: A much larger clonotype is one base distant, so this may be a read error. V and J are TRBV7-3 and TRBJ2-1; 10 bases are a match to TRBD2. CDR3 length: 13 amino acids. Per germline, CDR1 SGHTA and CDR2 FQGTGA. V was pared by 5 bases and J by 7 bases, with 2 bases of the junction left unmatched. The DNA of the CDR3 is TGTGCCAGCAGCACGGGACTAGCGAATGAGCAGTTCTTC. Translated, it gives CASSTGLANEQFF.

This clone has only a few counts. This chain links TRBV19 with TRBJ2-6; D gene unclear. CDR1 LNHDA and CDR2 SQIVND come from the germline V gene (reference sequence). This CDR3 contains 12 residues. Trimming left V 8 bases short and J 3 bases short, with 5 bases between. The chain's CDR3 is CASAFGANVLTF. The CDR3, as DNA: TGTGCCAGTGCGTTTGGGGCCAACGTCCTGACTTTC.

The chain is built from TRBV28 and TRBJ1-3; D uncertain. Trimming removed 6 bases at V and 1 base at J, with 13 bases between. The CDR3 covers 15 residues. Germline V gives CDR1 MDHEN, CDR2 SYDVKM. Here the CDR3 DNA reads TGTGCCAGCAGCACTACCTTGGGATCTGGAAACACCATATATTTT. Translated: CASSTTLGSGNTIYF.

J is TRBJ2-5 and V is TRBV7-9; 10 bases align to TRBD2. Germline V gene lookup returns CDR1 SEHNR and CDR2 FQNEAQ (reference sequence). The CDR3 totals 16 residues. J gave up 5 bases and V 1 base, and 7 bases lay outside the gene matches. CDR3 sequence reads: CASSLDGSGRHETQYF. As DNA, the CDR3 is TGTGCCAGCAGCTTAGACGGTAGCGGGAGGCACGAGACCCAGTACTTC.

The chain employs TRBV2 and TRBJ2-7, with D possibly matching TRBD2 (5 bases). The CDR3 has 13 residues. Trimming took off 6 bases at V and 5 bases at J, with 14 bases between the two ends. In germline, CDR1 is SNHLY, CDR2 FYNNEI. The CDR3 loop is CASRSLGRNEQYF. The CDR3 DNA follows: TGTGCCAGCAGGTCACTAGGACGGAACGAGCAGTACTTC.

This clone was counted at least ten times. The CDR3 protein is CASSYELAGVGEQYF. In DNA, the CDR3 is TGTGCCAGCAGTTACGAGCTAGCGGGAGTAGGCGAGCAGTACTTC. V gene TRBV6-6 combines with J gene TRBJ2-7; 10 bases agree with TRBD2. CDR3 length: 15 residues. Germline V lookup: CDR1 MNHNY, CDR2 SVGAGI (reference sequence). Trimming cost V 2 bases and J 6 bases; bases outside gene matches: 7.

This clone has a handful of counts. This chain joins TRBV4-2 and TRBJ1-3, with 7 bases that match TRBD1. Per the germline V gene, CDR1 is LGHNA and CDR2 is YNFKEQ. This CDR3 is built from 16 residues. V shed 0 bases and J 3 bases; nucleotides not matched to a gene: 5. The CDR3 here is CASSQDTNRGGNTIYF. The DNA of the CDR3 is TGTGCCAGCAGCCAAGATACTAACAGGGGTGGAAACACCATATATTTT.

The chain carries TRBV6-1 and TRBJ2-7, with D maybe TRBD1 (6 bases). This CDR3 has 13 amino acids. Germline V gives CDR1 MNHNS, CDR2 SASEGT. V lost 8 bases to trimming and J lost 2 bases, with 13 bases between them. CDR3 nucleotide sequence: TGTGCCAGCTGGACAGTCAGCACCTACGAGCAGTACTTC. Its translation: CASWTVSTYEQYF.

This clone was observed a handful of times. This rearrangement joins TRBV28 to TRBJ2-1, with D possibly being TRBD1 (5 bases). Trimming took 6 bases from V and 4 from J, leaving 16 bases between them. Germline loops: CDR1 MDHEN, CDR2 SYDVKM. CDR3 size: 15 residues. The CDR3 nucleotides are TGTGCCAGCAGCCCAACTTGGGGCGAATACAATGAGCAGTTCTTC. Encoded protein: CASSPTWGEYNEQFF.

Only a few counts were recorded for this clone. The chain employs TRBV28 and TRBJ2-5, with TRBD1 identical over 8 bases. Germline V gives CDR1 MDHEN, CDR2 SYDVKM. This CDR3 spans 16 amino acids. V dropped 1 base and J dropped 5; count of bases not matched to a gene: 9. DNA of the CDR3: TGTGCCAGCAGTTTATCCCTCTCAGGGGGCCAGGAGACCCAGTACTTC. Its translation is CASSLSLSGGQETQYF.

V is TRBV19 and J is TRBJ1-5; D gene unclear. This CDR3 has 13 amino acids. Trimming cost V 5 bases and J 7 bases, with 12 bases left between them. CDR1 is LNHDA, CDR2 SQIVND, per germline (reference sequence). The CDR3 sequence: CASSPQMGQPQHF. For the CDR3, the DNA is TGTGCCAGTAGTCCTCAAATGGGACAGCCCCAGCATTTT. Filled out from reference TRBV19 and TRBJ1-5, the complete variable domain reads DGGITQSPKYLFRKEGQNVTLSCEQNLNHDAMYWYRQDPGQGLRLIYYSQIVNDFQKGDIAEGYSVSREKKESFPLTVTSAQKNPTAFYLCASSPQMGQPQHFGDGTRLSIL.

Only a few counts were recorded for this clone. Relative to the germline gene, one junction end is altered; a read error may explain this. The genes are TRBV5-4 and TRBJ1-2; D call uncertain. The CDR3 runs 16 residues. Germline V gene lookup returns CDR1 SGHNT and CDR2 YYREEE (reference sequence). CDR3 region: CASSQDRRVTYYGYTF. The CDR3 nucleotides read TGCGCCAGCAGCCAAGATCGACGAGTGACCTACTATGGCTACACCTTC.

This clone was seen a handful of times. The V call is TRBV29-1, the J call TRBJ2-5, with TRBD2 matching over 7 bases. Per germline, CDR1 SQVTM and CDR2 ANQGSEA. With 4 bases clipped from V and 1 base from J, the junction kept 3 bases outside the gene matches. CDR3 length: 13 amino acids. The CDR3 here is CSVGAGAQETQYF. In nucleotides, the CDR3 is TGCAGCGTTGGGGCGGGAGCCCAAGAGACCCAGTACTTC. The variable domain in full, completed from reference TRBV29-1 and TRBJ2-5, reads SAVISQKPSRDICQRGTSLTIQCQVDSQVTMMFWYRQQPGQSLTLIATANQGSEATYESGFVIDKFPISRPNLTFSTLTVSNMSPEDSSIYLCSVGAGAQETQYFGPGTRLLVL.

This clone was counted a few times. As DNA, the CDR3 is TGTGCCAGCAGCCCCGACAGGAGCTCCTACGAGCAGTACTTC. Amino acids: CASSPDRSSYEQYF. V gene TRBV7-9 combines with J gene TRBJ2-7, with D possibly matching TRBD1 (6 bases). From germline, CDR1 is SEHNR and CDR2 FQNEAQ (reference sequence). The CDR3 is 14 amino acids. V lost 5 bases and J lost 0, with 11 bases in between.

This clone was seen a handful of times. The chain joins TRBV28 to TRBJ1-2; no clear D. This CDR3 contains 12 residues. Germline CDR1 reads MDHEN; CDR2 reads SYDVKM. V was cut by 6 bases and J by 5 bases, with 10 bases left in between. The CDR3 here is CASSWMRYGYTF. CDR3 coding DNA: TGTGCCAGCAGCTGGATGCGGTATGGCTACACCTTC.

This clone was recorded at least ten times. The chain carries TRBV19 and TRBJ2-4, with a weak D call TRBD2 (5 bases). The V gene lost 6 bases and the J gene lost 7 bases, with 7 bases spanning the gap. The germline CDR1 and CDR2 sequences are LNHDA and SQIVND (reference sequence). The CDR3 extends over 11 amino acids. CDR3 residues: CASSAGNIQYF. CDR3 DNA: TGTGCCAGTAGCGCGGGCAACATTCAGTACTTC.

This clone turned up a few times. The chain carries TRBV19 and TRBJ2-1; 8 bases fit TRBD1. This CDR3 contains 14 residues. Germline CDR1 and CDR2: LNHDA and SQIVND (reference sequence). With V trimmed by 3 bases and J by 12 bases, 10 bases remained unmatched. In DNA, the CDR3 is TGTGCCAGTAGTATCGCACGGGACAGGTCAGGGCAGTTCTTC. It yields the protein CASSIARDRSGQFF.